This section outlines one T cell receptor (beta chain) sequence together with its context. The germline CDR1 and CDR2 sequences are SEHNR and FQNEAQ (reference sequence). V gave up 4 bases and J gave up 2 bases, with 14 bases separating them. This CDR3 is built from 15 residues. The entry originates in a study of control samples from healthy donors and cancer patients. Profiled with immunoSEQ multiplex PCR; TCRdb holds only in-frame clones, not every one. The sample has 20,000 to 25,000 clones, less than 90% seen once; the top ten hold less than 30%. The source material was PBMCs. The sequence came from a man aged 60-69 years with colorectal cancer. The chain recombines TRBV7-9 with TRBJ1-1, with D perhaps matching TRBD1 (6 bases). This CDR3 reads CASSWGRTENTEAFF. CDR3 sequence (DNA): TGTGCCAGCAGCTGGGGGCGGACCGAAAACACTGAAGCTTTCTTT.